The 24 T cell receptor beta chains below come from one sample, sequenced in a study of CD8 T cells in ankylosing spondylitis. Study-level points and caveats: What appeared characteristic of ankylosing spondylitis blood was a TCR beta motif of 7 or 8 highly homologous variants.

MiXCR, applied by TCRdb to the 5' RACE reads, yields one record per CDR3 protein. Of more than 100,000 distinct CDR3 sequences in the sample, roughly 15% were seen once. These receptors' antigens are unknown. Sequencing was performed on blood, either unsorted or a sorted T cell fraction (not recorded which). These receptors came from a male donor with ankylosing spondylitis.

The V gene is TRBV28, the J gene TRBJ2-7; 8 nucleotides align to TRBD1. V dropped 3 bases and J dropped 2; count of bases not matched to a gene: 9. Germline CDR1 reads MDHEN; CDR2 reads SYDVKM. This CDR3 is 16 amino acids long. The DNA of the CDR3 is TGTGCCAGCAGTTTTTTCCGGGACAGGCGAACCTACGAGCAGTACTTC. It specifies CASSFFRDRRTYEQYF.

This clonotype was picked up a small number of times. The V gene is TRBV7-9, the J gene TRBJ2-7, with no clear D. The CDR3 runs to 13 residues. Germline loops: CDR1 SEHNR, CDR2 FQNEAQ (reference sequence). V dropped 0 bases and J dropped 9 bases, with 12 bases sitting between them. The CDR3 region has the DNA TGTGCCAGCAGCTTAGCCCTGAAGGGAAGGCAGTACTTC. This encodes CASSLALKGRQYF.

This clonotype was observed many times. The J gene is TRBJ2-7, the V gene TRBV30; D not resolved. The CDR3 is made up of 12 amino acids. Germline values: CDR1 GTSNPN, CDR2 SVGIG (reference sequence). The germline V and J ends were trimmed by 0 bases and 4 bases, with 7 bases remaining between them. The CDR3 DNA sequence: TGTGCCTGGAGTGTCGGTGAATACGAGCAGTACTTC. As protein: CAWSVGEYEQYF.

The chain has TRBV19 and TRBJ2-7; TRBD1 aligns across 7 bases. The CDR3 extends over 15 amino acids. The germline gives CDR1 LNHDA, CDR2 SQIVND (reference sequence). The V and J ends lost 3 bases and 4 bases, in that order; junction bases with no gene match: 9. Here the CDR3 reads CASSMELGTEYEQYF. The CDR3 DNA follows: TGTGCCAGTAGTATGGAACTCGGGACAGAGTACGAGCAGTACTTC.

This clonotype was picked up a small number of times. This chain uses TRBV29-1 with TRBJ2-3; D is unresolved. V was clipped by 6 bases and J by 1 base, with 14 bases between them. Germline V gene lookup returns CDR1 SQVTM and CDR2 ANQGSEA. This CDR3 has 14 amino acids. CDR3 nucleotide sequence: TGCAGCGTCAAAGCGTTATCCGGCACAGATACGCAGTATTTT. It yields the protein CSVKALSGTDTQYF.

There are a few counts of this clonotype. CDR3 in amino acids: CSARDRQGPFDGYTF. The CDR3 coding sequence is TGCAGTGCTAGAGATAGGCAGGGCCCCTTTGATGGCTACACCTTC. The gene calls are TRBV20-1 and TRBJ1-2; D is possibly TRBD1 (5 bases). Germline loops: CDR1 DFQATT, CDR2 SNEGSKA (reference sequence). The CDR3 is 15 residues long. The V and J ends lost 0 bases and 6 bases respectively, with 17 bases between them.

There are many counts of this clonotype. J is TRBJ2-2 and V is TRBV11-2; no reliable D call. The CDR3 length is 14 residues. Germline loops: CDR1 SGHAT, CDR2 FQNNGV. Trimming shortened V by 2 bases and J by 3 bases, and 7 bases separated the two germline ends. The CDR3 protein is CASSLWTDTGELFF. The CDR3 DNA is TGTGCCAGCAGCTTATGGACCGACACCGGGGAGCTGTTTTTT. Full variable domain (missing parts from reference TRBV11-2 and TRBJ2-2): EAGVAQSPRYKIIEKRQSVAFWCNPISGHATLYWYQQILGQGPKLLIQFQNNGVVDDSQLPKDRFSAERLKGVDSTLKIQPAKLEDSAVYLCASSLWTDTGELFFGEGSRLTVL.

This clonotype showed up just a few times. J is TRBJ2-1 and V is TRBV12-3 or TRBV12-4; D assignment may be TRBD1 or TRBD2 (7 bases each). V was cut by 8 bases and J by 14 bases, with 28 bases left in between. CDR3 length equals 15 residues. The CDR3 sequence is CASGEGAGARDIKFF. The CDR3 nucleotides read TGTGCCAGCGGCGAGGGGGCGGGAGCAAGGGATATTAAGTTCTTC.

V gene TRBV20-1 combines with J gene TRBJ1-2; TRBD1 is a possible D gene (6 bases). The CDR3 runs to 14 residues. With 3 bases removed from V and 2 bases from J, the gap between germline ends came to 13 bases. Germline V gene sequence: CDR1 DFQATT, CDR2 SNEGSKA (reference sequence). CDR3 sequence (DNA): TGCAGTGCTAGTACCCGTAGGGGGAACTATGGCTACACCTTC. This gives the protein CSASTRRGNYGYTF.

This clonotype was seen a handful of times. This chain uses TRBV7-9 with TRBJ2-1; the D gene is possibly TRBD2 (6 bases). In germline, CDR1 is SEHNR, CDR2 FQNEAQ (reference sequence). The V and J ends lost 7 bases and 0 bases respectively, with 10 bases between them. The CDR3 has 14 residues. CDR3 sequence (DNA): TGTGCCAGCACGGTCGGGAGCTCCTACAATGAGCAGTTCTTC. Translation gives CASTVGSSYNEQFF.

As concerns this clonotype: One junction end does not reproduce the germline sequence, and a read error may be involved. V gene TRBV12-3 or TRBV12-4 combines with J gene TRBJ2-1, with 12 bases fitting TRBD2. This CDR3 has 15 residues. In DNA, the CDR3 is TGTGCCAGCAGTCTAGCGGGAGGGTGGGGCAATGAGCAGTTCTTC. Amino acid sequence: CASSLAGGWGNEQFF.

This clonotype was observed a few times. The J gene is TRBJ2-1, the V gene TRBV2; D is uncertain. V shed 6 bases and J shed 1 base, with 13 bases lying between them. The CDR3 is 15 amino acids. Germline V gene lookup returns CDR1 SNHLY and CDR2 FYNNEI. DNA for the CDR3: TGTGCCAGCAGCGGGTACCCCCAATCCTACAATGAGCAGTTCTTC. It translates to CASSGYPQSYNEQFF.

In its sample, this clonotype was seen many times. J is TRBJ1-2 and V is TRBV25-1; D is perhaps TRBD1 (5 bases). Germline V lookup: CDR1 MGHDK, CDR2 SYGVNS. Trimming stripped 9 bases from V and 3 bases from J, with 11 bases between. This CDR3 contains 12 residues. CDR3 sequence (DNA): TGTGCCAGTAGGCTGGGGGACTATGGCTACACCTTC. Translation gives CASRLGDYGYTF.

There are a few counts of this clonotype. The V call is TRBV2, the J call TRBJ2-7; 11 bases align to TRBD2. V lost 7 bases, J lost 4 bases, and 3 bases stayed unmatched. CDR1 and CDR2 (germline): SNHLY, FYNNEI. The CDR3 has 13 amino acids. This chain's CDR3 is CASIPSGRYEQYF. DNA for the CDR3: TGTGCCAGCATTCCTAGCGGGAGGTACGAGCAGTACTTC.

The chain joins TRBV7-9 to TRBJ2-1; a possible D gene is TRBD1 (5 bases). With 5 bases removed from V and 4 bases from J, the gap between germline ends came to 12 bases. Germline-derived CDR1 and CDR2 are SEHNR and FQNEAQ (reference sequence). This CDR3 contains 14 residues. In DNA, the CDR3 is TGTGCCAGCAGCACGGAGACAGTATACAATGAGCAGTTCTTC. Translating it yields CASSTETVYNEQFF.

This clonotype occurred a few times. The chain combines TRBV5-1 with TRBJ2-2; 9 bases fit TRBD2. Germline V gene lookup returns CDR1 SGHRS and CDR2 YFSETQ. V lost 6 bases and J lost 3; bases outside the gene matches: 12. The CDR3 runs 17 residues. The CDR3 DNA follows: TGCGCCAGCACGTCCCCGGCGGGAGGGCCGGACACCGGGGAGCTGTTTTTT. Amino acid sequence: CASTSPAGGPDTGELFF.

This clonotype was seen many times. This rearrangement joins TRBV4-1 to TRBJ2-5; 7 nucleotides match TRBD1. CDR1 is MGHRA and CDR2 is YSYEKL in the germline V gene. This CDR3 contains 16 residues. The ends lost 3 bases at V and 2 bases at J; junction bases unmatched: 9. The CDR3 reads CASSHWTGQHQETQYF. The DNA for the CDR3 is TGCGCCAGCAGCCACTGGACAGGCCAGCATCAAGAGACCCAGTACTTC.

This clonotype was seen a few times. J is TRBJ1-3 and V is TRBV7-6; tentatively, D is TRBD1 (6 bases). Between the trimmed V and J ends, which lost 6 bases and 4 bases, there was a span of 16 bases. CDR1 is SGHVS and CDR2 is FNYEAQ in the germline V gene. The CDR3 has 15 amino acids. The chain's CDR3 is CASSDGGTSGNTIYF. The CDR3 nucleotides read TGTGCCAGCAGTGACGGGGGGACATCCGGAAACACCATATATTTT. The full variable domain, its missing parts supplied by reference TRBV7-6 and TRBJ1-3, is GAGVSQSPRYKVTKRGQDVALRCDPISGHVSLYWYRQALGQGPEFLTYFNYEAQQDKSGLPNDRFSAERPEGSISTLTIQRTEQRDSAMYRCASSDGGTSGNTIYFGEGSWLTVV.

The chain joins TRBV27 to TRBJ2-2; 7 bases are shared with TRBD2. J was trimmed by 6 bases and V by 8 bases; bases with no gene match: 15. The CDR3 is 16 residues long. Per germline, CDR1 MNHEY and CDR2 SMNVEV (reference sequence). The CDR3 DNA sequence: TGTGCCAGCGGGCGTGGAGGGAGGGGTAACGCCGGGGAGCTGTTTTTT. It encodes CASGRGGRGNAGELFF.

This clonotype was detected ten times or more. The gene calls are TRBV5-1 and TRBJ2-2, with 9 bases matching TRBD1. CDR3 size: 15 residues. V dropped 4 bases and J dropped 5; count of bases not matched to a gene: 6. CDR1 is SGHRS, CDR2 YFSETQ, per germline. The CDR3 coding sequence is TGCGCCAGCAGCCGAGGACAGGGGAGGACCGGGGAGCTGTTTTTT. This codes for CASSRGQGRTGELFF.

CDR3 DNA sequence: TGTGCCAGCAGTCCCCAGACTAGCGGGAAAGGATACAATGAGCAGTTCTTC. This encodes CASSPQTSGKGYNEQFF. The chain uses TRBV27 and TRBJ2-1; 11 bases match TRBD2. Germline CDR1 MNHEY, CDR2 SMNVEV (reference sequence). CDR3 length: 17 amino acids. J lost 4 bases, V lost 5 bases, and 10 bases had no gene match.

This clonotype was seen only a few times. The chain has TRBV29-1 and TRBJ2-7; no definite D call. Germline V gene lookup returns CDR1 SQVTM and CDR2 ANQGSEA. Between the trimmed V and J ends, which lost 4 bases and 2 bases, there was a span of 12 bases. The CDR3 has 13 amino acids. The CDR3 here is CSVVLGLTYEQYF. CDR3 coding DNA: TGCAGCGTTGTATTAGGCCTTACCTACGAGCAGTACTTC.

V gene TRBV27 combines with J gene TRBJ1-5; D gene unclear. The CDR3 spans 9 residues. Trimming took 5 bases from V and 10 from J, leaving 3 bases between them. Germline CDR1 MNHEY, CDR2 SMNVEV (reference sequence). The CDR3 sequence is CASSPPQHF. The CDR3 DNA sequence: TGTGCCAGCAGTCCCCCCCAGCATTTT.

V and J are TRBV19 and TRBJ1-5; 8 bases are a match to TRBD1. The trim removed 6 bases at V and 7 bases at J, leaving 5 bases unmatched. Germline V CDR1 and CDR2: LNHDA, SQIVND (reference sequence). The CDR3 extends over 13 amino acids. The CDR3 nucleotides are TGTGCCAGTAGGGACAGGGACTCCCAGCCCCAGCATTTT. Its protein is CASRDRDSQPQHF.